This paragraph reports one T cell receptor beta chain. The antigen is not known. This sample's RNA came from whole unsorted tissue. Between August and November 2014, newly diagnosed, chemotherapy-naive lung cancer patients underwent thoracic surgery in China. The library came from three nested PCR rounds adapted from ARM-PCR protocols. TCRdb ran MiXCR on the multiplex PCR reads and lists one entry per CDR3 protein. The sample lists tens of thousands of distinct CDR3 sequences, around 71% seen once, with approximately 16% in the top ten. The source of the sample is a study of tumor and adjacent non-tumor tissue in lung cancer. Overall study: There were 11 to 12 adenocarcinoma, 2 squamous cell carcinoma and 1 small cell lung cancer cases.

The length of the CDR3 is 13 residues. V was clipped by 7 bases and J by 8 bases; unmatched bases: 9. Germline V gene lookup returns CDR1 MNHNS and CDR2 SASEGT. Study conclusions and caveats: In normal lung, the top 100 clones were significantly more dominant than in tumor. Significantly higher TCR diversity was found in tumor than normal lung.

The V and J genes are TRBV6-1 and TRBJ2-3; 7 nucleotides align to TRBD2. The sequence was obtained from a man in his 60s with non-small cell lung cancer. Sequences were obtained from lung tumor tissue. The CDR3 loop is CASNIVSGVTQYF. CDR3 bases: TGTGCCAGCAATATTGTCAGCGGGGTTACGCAGTATTTT.